The 18 T cell receptor beta chains in this list originate from one sample, sequenced in a study of blood T cell repertoires in COVID-19. Clones were read by immunoSEQ multiplex PCR, and TCRdb kept only the in-frame ones, dropping some. The table shows about 60,000 clones, with roughly 83% occurring only once. Material: peripheral blood. Source of these receptors: a man aged 25-40 years with COVID-19, enrolled during active disease.

The chain combines TRBV6-5 with TRBJ2-7, with 8 bases matching TRBD1. V trimming: 8 bases; J trimming: 4 bases; junction bases outside the gene matches: 10. The CDR3 runs to 14 residues. Germline assignment: CDR1 MNHEY and CDR2 SVGAGI. The DNA for the CDR3 is TGTGCCAGCCATTCAGGGGGCAGGGGTTACGAGCAGTACTTC. Protein product: CASHSGGRGYEQYF.

The V gene is TRBV19, the J gene TRBJ1-4; maybe TRBD1 (6 bases). The CDR3 consists of 12 residues. Germline V CDR1 and CDR2: LNHDA, SQIVND (reference sequence). V was pared by 5 bases and J by 6 bases, with 7 bases between. Here the CDR3 reads CASSWTDEKLFF. The DNA for the CDR3 is TGTGCCAGTAGTTGGACAGATGAAAAACTGTTTTTT. Complete variable domain (other parts from reference TRBV19 and TRBJ1-4): DGGITQSPKYLFRKEGQNVTLSCEQNLNHDAMYWYRQDPGQGLRLIYYSQIVNDFQKGDIAEGYSVSREKKESFPLTVTSAQKNPTAFYLCASSWTDEKLFFGSGTQLSVL.

V gene TRBV5-6 combines with J gene TRBJ2-5; 7 bases fit TRBD1. Trimming cost V 1 base and J 5 bases; bases outside gene matches: 8. The germline V gene encodes CDR1 SGHDT and CDR2 YYEEEE. The CDR3 length is 15 residues. The CDR3 region has the DNA TGTGCCAGCAGCTTGTATCGAGGGACAGAGGAGACCCAGTACTTC. The encoded protein is CASSLYRGTEETQYF.

The rearrangement uses TRBV7-2 and TRBJ1-2; no reliable D call. The V gene lost 1 base and the J gene lost 8 bases, with 8 bases spanning the gap. There are 12 residues in the CDR3. The germline gives CDR1 SGHTA, CDR2 FQGNSA. The CDR3 reads CASSLGLGGYTF. The CDR3 DNA follows: TGTGCCAGCAGCTTAGGTCTGGGCGGCTACACCTTC.

This sequence joins TRBV11-2 and TRBJ1-2; perhaps TRBD1 as D (5 bases). CDR3 size: 13 residues. V was pared by 4 bases and J by 6 bases, with 12 bases between. Germline values: CDR1 SGHAT, CDR2 FQNNGV. DNA of the CDR3: TGTGCCAGCAGCTACCTCCCAGGGAATGGCTACACCTTC. Translation: CASSYLPGNGYTF.

This chain joins TRBV6-5 and TRBJ2-7; possibly TRBD1 for D (7 bases). Germline V gene lookup returns CDR1 MNHEY and CDR2 SVGAGI. The CDR3 spans 11 residues. V was shortened by 7 bases and J by 7 bases, with 11 bases between the two germline ends. This CDR3 reads CASTQGREQYF. CDR3 in DNA: TGTGCCAGCACACAGGGGAGGGAGCAGTACTTC.

The chain employs TRBV4-1 and TRBJ2-7, with TRBD2 matching over 12 bases. The length of the CDR3 is 17 residues. The J segment lost 5 bases and the V segment lost 1 base, leaving 9 bases of the junction unmatched. Germline V gives CDR1 MGHRA, CDR2 YSYEKL. The CDR3 loop reads CASSQGLAGGPRDEQYF. The CDR3 DNA reads TGCGCCAGCAGCCAAGGGCTAGCGGGAGGGCCTAGGGACGAGCAGTACTTC.

This clone was recorded only once. This chain joins TRBV6-5 and TRBJ2-4; D gene unclear. CDR3 size: 14 residues. Germline V lookup: CDR1 MNHEY, CDR2 SVGAGI. V lost 5 bases, J lost 0 bases, and 8 bases lay in between. The CDR3 loop reads CASSQTIAKNIQYF. The DNA of the CDR3 is TGTGCCAGCAGTCAAACAATAGCCAAAAACATTCAGTACTTC.

The genes are TRBV4-3 and TRBJ2-7; 8 positions match TRBD1. The CDR3 has 15 residues. The junction had 1 base not matched to a gene; V was cut back by 0 bases and J by 0 bases. Looked up from germline, CDR1 is LGHNA and CDR2 is YSLEER. This CDR3 is CASSQEQGGSYEQYF. CDR3 nucleotide sequence: TGCGCCAGCAGCCAAGAACAGGGGGGCTCCTACGAGCAGTACTTC.

The chain links TRBV28 to TRBJ1-1; D unclear. V was trimmed by 7 bases and J by 4 bases, leaving 16 bases between them. This CDR3 contains 14 residues. The germline V gene encodes CDR1 MDHEN and CDR2 SYDVKM. CDR3 nucleotides: TGTGCCAGCACCCTCTCGGGGAGGAGCACTGAAGCTTTCTTT. Its translation is CASTLSGRSTEAFF. Based on the CDR3 plus reference TRBV28 and TRBJ1-1, the full variable domain is DVKVTQSSRYLVKRTGEKVFLECVQDMDHENMFWYRQDPGLGLRLIYFSYDVKMKEKGDIPEGYSVSREKKERFSLILESASTNQTSMYLCASTLSGRSTEAFFGQGTRLTVV.

This chain connects TRBV7-8 to TRBJ1-2, with D perhaps matching TRBD1 (6 bases). The V end was cut by 4 bases, the J end by 4 bases, with 16 bases between. There are 15 residues in the CDR3. CDR1 and CDR2 (germline): SGHVS, FQNEAQ. The CDR3 DNA reads as TGTGCCAGCAGCTGGTCCCGGGACATTGGCTATGGCTACACCTTC. Translated: CASSWSRDIGYGYTF.

Only one count was recorded for this clone. The V call is TRBV30, the J call TRBJ2-5; 8 bases line up with TRBD1. Losses at the gene ends were 0 bases for V and 4 bases for J; bases not matched to a gene: 4. Germline V gene lookup returns CDR1 GTSNPN and CDR2 SVGIG (reference sequence). CDR3 length equals 14 residues. In DNA form, the CDR3 reads TGTGCCTGGAGTGTTCAGGGGGCCCTAGAGACCCAGTACTTC. Amino acid sequence: CAWSVQGALETQYF.

The gene calls are TRBV19 and TRBJ2-7, with 9 bases identical to TRBD1. The CDR3 contains 16 residues. Germline-derived CDR1 and CDR2 are LNHDA and SQIVND (reference sequence). The V gene end was trimmed by 6 bases and the J gene end by 3 bases; junction bases not matched to a gene: 12. This chain's CDR3 is CASRGVTGGMFYEQYF. The CDR3 DNA reads as TGTGCCAGTAGGGGGGTCACAGGGGGCATGTTCTACGAGCAGTACTTC.

This chain connects TRBV27 to TRBJ1-2; TRBD1 might be the D (6 bases). Germline V CDR1 and CDR2: MNHEY, SMNVEV (reference sequence). The CDR3 contains 16 residues. The V end was cut by 0 bases, the J end by 1 base, with 12 bases between. CDR3 loop: CASSLSTQGHNYGYTF. The CDR3 bases are TGTGCCAGCAGTTTATCTACTCAGGGGCATAACTATGGCTACACCTTC.

The chain combines TRBV5-1 with TRBJ2-3, with D maybe TRBD1 (6 bases). The CDR3 contains 14 residues. Per germline, CDR1 SGHRS and CDR2 YFSETQ. Trimming pared 2 bases from V and 1 base from J, leaving 8 bases between. The chain's CDR3 is CASSFTGRTDTQYF. CDR3 nucleotide sequence: TGCGCCAGCAGCTTTACAGGGCGCACAGATACGCAGTATTTT.

The chain carries TRBV9 and TRBJ2-3, with 8 bases matching TRBD2. CDR3 length: 15 residues. Germline CDR1 SGDLS, CDR2 YYNGEE. Losses at the gene ends were 0 bases for V and 4 bases for J; bases not matched to a gene: 4. Here the CDR3 reads CASSVDGRAADTQYF. Here the CDR3 DNA reads TGTGCCAGCAGCGTAGACGGGAGGGCCGCAGATACGCAGTATTTT.

V and J are TRBV15 and TRBJ1-2; D might be TRBD1 (5 bases). V gave up 0 bases and J gave up 3 bases, with 14 bases separating them. This CDR3 has 16 residues. CDR1 and CDR2 from the germline V gene are LNHNV and YYDKDF (reference sequence). The CDR3: CATSRDTTAGDYGYTF. CDR3 bases: TGTGCCACCAGCAGAGACACCACGGCGGGGGACTATGGCTACACCTTC.

The genes are TRBV5-1 and TRBJ1-2, with 7 bases fitting TRBD1. Trimming at V came to 3 bases and at J to 8 bases, leaving 7 bases not matched to a gene. The germline V gene has CDR1 SGHRS and CDR2 YFSETQ. The CDR3 totals 13 residues. The CDR3 DNA is TGCGCCAGCAGCTCCCGGACAGGATCGGGCTACACCTTC. Its translation is CASSSRTGSGYTF.